The subject of this entry is one T cell receptor beta chain. Its antigen is not known. Data came from immunoSEQ multiplex PCR; TCRdb stores just in-frame clones and leaves some out. This sample yields approximately 97,000 clones, of which nearly 95% are seen a single time; roughly 3.1% belongs to the top ten. The selected patients with pancreatic ductal adenocarcinoma had surgery but no neoadjuvant therapy. The data were obtained in a study of T cells in pancreatic ductal adenocarcinoma. Study-wide results and limits: Tumors hold more CD45RO+ effector T cells, which may bias toward lower diversity.

The material sequenced was PBMCs. This TCR was sampled from a human donor with pancreatic ductal adenocarcinoma.

DNA of the CDR3: TGTGCCAGCAGCCCTAGCGGGGACGACACCGGGGAGCTGTTTTTT. It translates to CASSPSGDDTGELFF. The V and J genes are TRBV6-5 and TRBJ2-2; 9 bases fit TRBD2. CDR1 and CDR2 from the germline V gene are MNHEY and SVGAGI. The length of the CDR3 is 15 residues. Trimming cost V 6 bases and J 3 bases; bases outside gene matches: 5.